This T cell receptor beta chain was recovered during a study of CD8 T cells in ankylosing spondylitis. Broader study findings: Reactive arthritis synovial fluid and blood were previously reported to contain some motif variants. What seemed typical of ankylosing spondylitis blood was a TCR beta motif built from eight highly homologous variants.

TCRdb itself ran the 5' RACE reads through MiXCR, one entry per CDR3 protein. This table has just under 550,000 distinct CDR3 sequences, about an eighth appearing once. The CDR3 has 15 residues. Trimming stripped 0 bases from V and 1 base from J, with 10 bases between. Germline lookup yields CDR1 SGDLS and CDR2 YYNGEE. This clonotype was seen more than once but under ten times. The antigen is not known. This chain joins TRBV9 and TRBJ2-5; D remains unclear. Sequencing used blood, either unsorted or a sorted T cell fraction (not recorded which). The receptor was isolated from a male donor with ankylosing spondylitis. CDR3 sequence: CASSVGDASQETQYF. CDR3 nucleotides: TGTGCCAGCAGCGTAGGGGATGCCAGCCAAGAGACCCAGTACTTC.